The T cell receptor beta chain under discussion was sequenced for a study of blood T cells in healthy people across ages. The second PCR ran roughly 6 to 11 cycles with a sample-barcoded 5' primer and J-beta primers. MiXCR, run by TCRdb on the 5' RACE reads, gives a single entry per CDR3 protein. Of about 1.7 million distinct CDR3 sequences listed, 28% are singletons. V shed 1 base and J shed 2 bases, with 9 bases lying between them. The CDR3 has 14 amino acids. The germline gives CDR1 LGHDT, CDR2 YNNKEL (reference sequence). Every donor provided 7.5 to 10 milliliters of peripheral blood. Per sample, at least 5.5 micrograms of total RNA were extracted.

V is TRBV3-1 and J is TRBJ2-7, with D unclear. This receptor was obtained from a woman in her twenties or thirties in good health. Material for sequencing was blood. The DNA for the CDR3 is TGTGCCAGCAGCCAAGGGCGGATAACCTACGAGCAGTACTTC. Protein: CASSQGRITYEQYF.